This T cell receptor (beta chain) was recorded in a study of CD8 T cells in Susac syndrome. Study background: Clinically active disease was present in 5 or 6 of the sequenced Susac syndrome patients. Eight of these patients were in remission. Each patient with Susac syndrome, at the time of blood draw, was therapy-naive, on corticosteroids, or on intravenous immunoglobulin alone.

On this clonotype: What it recognizes is unknown.

After extraction with the RNeasy kit, about 0.5 to 1 ug of the RNA was reverse transcribed using random hexamers. It was immunoSEQ multiplex PCR that amplified TCR beta CDR3 across 54 Vbeta and 13 Jbeta. Via MiXCR, TCRdb re-called the immunoSEQ multiplex PCR reads, giving one row per CDR3 protein. The sample contains 95,000 to 150,000 distinct CDR3 sequences, about 95% of which appear only once. V was shortened by 2 bases and J by 3 bases, with 14 bases between the two germline ends. Germline V CDR1 and CDR2: MNHEY, SVGEGT. The CDR3 has 15 amino acids. Study findings and constraints: Clonal expansion of Susac CD8+ cells peaked in TEMRA cells, and it also peaked in active patients.

The V call is TRBV6-2 or TRBV6-3, the J call TRBJ2-7; D might be TRBD1 or TRBD2, each matching 5 bases. Sequencing input: CD8+ T cells from PBMCs. This TCR derives from a human donor with Susac syndrome. CDR3 DNA sequence: TGTGCCAGCAGTTACGACCGGGACCGACGCTACGAGCAGTACTTC. Protein: CASSYDRDRRYEQYF.